The clone carrying this T cell receptor (beta chain) was picked up a small number of times. Its antigen is currently unknown. This specimen comes from a study of vaccination effects on CD4 cells after COVID-19. Study-level background: Viral peptide pool expansion of antigen-specific CD4+ T cells preceded sequencing in the ViraFEST assay. Study-wide results and caveats: There was marked clonal contraction among infection- and vaccine-induced clones late after vaccination.

Cells that had been cultured for ten to eleven days were the source of isolated CD4+ T cells. The vaccine recipients had no prior SARS-CoV-2 infection, with negative nucleocapsid antibodies. This CDR3 spans 14 amino acids. V was pared by 5 bases and J by 7 bases, with 15 bases between. Germline-derived CDR1 and CDR2 are LGHDT and YNNKEL (reference sequence). Here immunoSEQ multiplex PCR was the method, and the copy in TCRdb shows in-frame clones only, minus some. The data show tens of thousands of clones, roughly 65% seen once. The V and J genes are TRBV3-1 (or the pseudogene TRBV3-2) and TRBJ2-1; no clear D gene. The sequencing used CD4+ T cells from PBMCs cultured without peptide, collected before COVID-19 vaccination. This receptor was identified in a human donor who received a COVID-19 vaccine. CDR3 protein: CASSSNLNTNEQFF. CDR3 nucleotides: TGTGCCAGCAGCAGCAACCTTAACACTAATGAGCAGTTCTTC.